This passage covers 17 T cell receptor beta chains from one sample sequenced in a study of blood T cell repertoires in COVID-19. Here immunoSEQ multiplex PCR was the method, and the copy in TCRdb shows in-frame clones only, minus some. The sample records approximately 200,000 clones, 88% being singletons. The sequencing input was peripheral blood. The receptors originated from a man between 65 and 85 years old with acute or convalescent COVID-19.

CDR3 DNA sequence: TGTGCCAGCTCCCCGGGACAGCAAAACATTCAGTACTTC. Its translation is CASSPGQQNIQYF. V usage is TRBV9 and J usage is TRBJ2-4, with 7 bases identical to TRBD1. This CDR3 region has 13 residues. From germline, CDR1 is SGDLS and CDR2 YYNGEE. V shed 7 bases and J 5 bases; nucleotides not matched to a gene: 6.

This chain joins TRBV12-3 or TRBV12-4 and TRBJ2-7; D is unclear. Trimming left V 1 base short and J 10 bases short, with 8 bases between. This CDR3 has 11 amino acids. The CDR3 is CASSLGTFQYF. The CDR3 DNA follows: TGTGCCAGCAGTTTAGGTACTTTCCAGTACTTC.

This rearrangement joins TRBV27 to TRBJ2-3; tentatively, D is TRBD2 (6 bases). V gave up 4 bases and J gave up 6 bases, with 14 bases separating them. From germline, CDR1 is MNHEY and CDR2 SMNVEV (reference sequence). This CDR3 is built from 14 residues. CDR3 sequence: CASSSPGSGDTQYF. CDR3 bases: TGTGCCAGCAGTTCTCCGGGAAGCGGGGATACGCAGTATTTT.

The rearrangement links TRBV5-1 to TRBJ1-4; TRBD1 matches at 7 bases. J lost 5 bases, V lost 4 bases, and 8 bases had no gene match. The germline V gene has CDR1 SGHRS and CDR2 YFSETQ. The CDR3 sequence is 15 residues long. This CDR3 is CASSPSTGTNEKLFF. In DNA, the CDR3 is TGCGCCAGCAGCCCCTCGACAGGGACAAATGAAAAACTGTTTTTT. The full variable domain, rest sourced from reference TRBV5-1 and TRBJ1-4, is KAGVTQTPRYLIKTRGQQVTLSCSPISGHRSVSWYQQTPGQGLQFLFEYFSETQRNKGNFPGRFSGRQFSNSRSEMNVSTLELGDSALYLCASSPSTGTNEKLFFGSGTQLSVL.

The V call is TRBV27, the J call TRBJ2-7; the match to TRBD1 covers 7 bases. With 7 bases clipped from V and 5 bases from J, the junction kept 8 bases outside the gene matches. The germline V gene encodes CDR1 MNHEY and CDR2 SMNVEV (reference sequence). The CDR3 spans 13 residues. CDR3 sequence: CASNSQGNHEQYF. CDR3 nucleotides: TGTGCCAGCAACTCACAGGGGAATCACGAGCAGTACTTC.

The V call is TRBV29-1, the J call TRBJ2-3, with 9 positions matching TRBD1. Germline V gene data show CDR1 as SQVTM and CDR2 as ANQGSEA. The length of the CDR3 is 14 residues. Unmatched junction bases numbered 6, after V lost 3 bases and J lost 5 bases. Written as DNA, the CDR3 is TGCAGCGTTGACGGGGACAGGGTGGAAGATACGCAGTATTTT. Translation gives CSVDGDRVEDTQYF.

The chain uses TRBV6-6 and TRBJ2-7; 16 nucleotides align to TRBD2. The germline CDR1 and CDR2 sequences are MNHNY and SVGAGI (reference sequence). This CDR3 has 18 residues. With 5 bases clipped from V and 3 bases from J, the junction kept 10 bases outside the gene matches. The CDR3 here is CASSLGLAGGPVNYEQYF. In nucleotides, the CDR3 is TGTGCCAGCAGTCTGGGACTAGCGGGAGGGCCAGTAAACTACGAGCAGTACTTC.

The chain uses TRBV6-6 and TRBJ2-5, with D possibly TRBD1 on 5 matching bases. CDR1 is MNHNY, CDR2 SVGAGI, per germline (reference sequence). The length of the CDR3 is 14 residues. The V and J ends lost 4 bases and 5 bases respectively, with 14 bases between them. This chain's CDR3 is CASSSQGDWETQYF. DNA for the CDR3: TGTGCCAGCAGTTCCCAGGGTGATTGGGAGACCCAGTACTTC.

The chain uses TRBV19 and TRBJ2-1, with 9 bases identical to TRBD1. The CDR3 loop spans 17 amino acids. Germline V lookup: CDR1 LNHDA, CDR2 SQIVND (reference sequence). Trimming removed 7 bases from V and 0 bases from J; junction bases left unmatched: 10. Here the CDR3 DNA reads TGTGCCAGTAAAAGAGGACAGGGGCCGAGCTCCTACAATGAGCAGTTCTTC. It encodes CASKRGQGPSSYNEQFF.

The chain joins TRBV19 to TRBJ2-2; weak D call: TRBD2 (6 bases). V gave up 7 bases and J gave up 1 base, with 10 bases separating them. CDR1 is LNHDA and CDR2 is SQIVND in the germline V gene (reference sequence). This CDR3 is 14 amino acids long. The CDR3 loop is CASTTSKNTGELFF. The CDR3 DNA sequence: TGTGCCAGTACTACTAGCAAGAACACCGGGGAGCTGTTTTTT.

This clone was seen a single time. The chain is built from TRBV6-5 and TRBJ2-7, with TRBD2 identical over 7 bases. Germline V CDR1 and CDR2: MNHEY, SVGAGI. After removal of 8 bases from V and 0 bases from J, the junction contained 1 base not matched to a gene. CDR3 length: 12 amino acids. CDR3 bases: TGTGCCAGCTCTAGCGGCTCCTACGAGCAGTACTTC. This sequence encodes CASSSGSYEQYF.

The chain links TRBV3-1 (or the pseudogene TRBV3-2) to TRBJ1-6; possibly TRBD1 for D (6 bases). The CDR3 extends over 16 amino acids. V lost 3 bases, J lost 10 bases, and 19 bases lay in between. Germline CDR1 and CDR2: LGHDT and YNNKEL (reference sequence). The CDR3 DNA follows: TGTGCCAGCAGCCAGGACTTACAGGGAAACTTATCACCCCTCCACTTT. It encodes CASSQDLQGNLSPLHF.

CDR3 in amino acids: CASSLGSTGELFF. The CDR3 DNA follows: TGCGCCAGCAGCTTGGGGTCGACAGGGGAGCTGTTTTTT. This sequence joins TRBV5-1 and TRBJ2-2; D is uncertain. The CDR3 has 13 amino acids. V was cut by 0 bases and J by 8 bases, with 8 bases left in between. Germline lookup yields CDR1 SGHRS and CDR2 YFSETQ.

The chain carries TRBV30 and TRBJ2-2; a weak D match, TRBD1 (5 bases). Trimming left V 0 bases short and J 7 bases short, with 9 bases between. CDR3 size: 13 residues. Germline V lookup: CDR1 GTSNPN, CDR2 SVGIG (reference sequence). CDR3 sequence reads: CAWSVMGRGELFF. DNA of the CDR3: TGTGCCTGGAGTGTAATGGGGCGCGGGGAGCTGTTTTTT.

The chain is built from TRBV27 and TRBJ1-6; unclear D gene. Germline V gene data show CDR1 as MNHEY and CDR2 as SMNVEV (reference sequence). There are 12 residues in the CDR3. The V gene lost 4 bases and the J gene lost 12 bases, with 10 bases spanning the gap. CDR3 loop: CASSSGVGPLHF. The CDR3 DNA follows: TGTGCCAGCAGTTCGGGTGTGGGACCCCTCCACTTT.

This clone showed up many times. The rearrangement links TRBV29-1 to TRBJ2-2; TRBD2 is a possible D gene (6 bases). This CDR3 has 15 amino acids. Germline-derived CDR1 and CDR2 are SQVTM and ANQGSEA. V was clipped by 7 bases and J by 5 bases, with 20 bases between them. This chain's CDR3 is CSATKGTARTGELFF. CDR3 sequence (DNA): TGCAGCGCTACGAAAGGGACTGCCCGAACCGGGGAGCTGTTTTTT.

Concerning this clone: At the DNA level, this CDR3 is encoded by other sequences in the same sample as well. The V call is TRBV7-3, the J call TRBJ1-1; 7 bases fit TRBD1. The CDR3 has 13 amino acids. The trim removed 5 bases at V and 3 bases at J, leaving 3 bases unmatched. CDR1 SGHTA and CDR2 FQGTGA come from the germline V gene. The CDR3 nucleotides read TGTGCCAGCAGCCTTACAGGGGACACTGAAGCTTTCTTT. Translation gives CASSLTGDTEAFF.